The next 7 T cell receptor beta chains were all read from a single sample in a study of identical twins. A single record per CDR3 protein comes from TCRdb applying MiXCR to the 5' RACE reads. The repertoire holds 350,000 or so distinct CDR3 sequences, with about 10% as singletons. The sequenced sample consisted of naive T cells sorted from blood. Source of these receptors: a woman aged 50 to 65 in good health.

This clonotype was observed many times. V gene TRBV12-3 or TRBV12-4 combines with J gene TRBJ1-5, with D possibly being TRBD1 (6 bases). V was cut by 1 base and J by 6 bases, with 10 bases left in between. The CDR3 runs 14 residues. CDR3 sequence reads: CASSLGGASQPQHF. The CDR3 DNA follows: TGTGCCAGCAGTTTAGGGGGGGCAAGTCAGCCCCAGCATTTT.

This clonotype was observed a few times. The chain carries TRBV29-1 and TRBJ1-3, with D hard to call. This CDR3 has 11 amino acids. Germline CDR1 reads SQVTM; CDR2 reads ANQGSEA. Trimming left V 6 bases short and J 0 bases short, with 3 bases between. The CDR3 region is CSVGSGNTIYF. DNA for the CDR3: TGCAGCGTCGGCTCTGGAAACACCATATATTTT.

J is TRBJ2-7 and V is TRBV11-2; 10 bases line up with TRBD2. J lost 5 bases, V lost 4 bases, and 5 bases had no gene match. Germline V gene sequence: CDR1 SGHAT, CDR2 FQNNGV. The CDR3 has 14 residues. The DNA of the CDR3 is TGTGCCAGCAGCTCCAGCGGGAGGGGCGACGAGCAGTACTTC. Its translation: CASSSSGRGDEQYF.

This clonotype was detected a few times. The chain is built from TRBV5-1 and TRBJ2-1; TRBD1 aligns across 8 bases. The J segment lost 6 bases and the V segment lost 1 base, leaving 6 bases of the junction unmatched. This CDR3 is 15 amino acids long. From germline, CDR1 is SGHRS and CDR2 YFSETQ. In DNA form, the CDR3 reads TGCGCCAGCAGCTTGTTAGGACAGGGAGGCAATGAGCAGTTCTTC. Residues: CASSLLGQGGNEQFF. The full variable domain, in which reference TRBV5-1 and TRBJ2-1 provide the parts outside the CDR3, is KAGVTQTPRYLIKTRGQQVTLSCSPISGHRSVSWYQQTPGQGLQFLFEYFSETQRNKGNFPGRFSGRQFSNSRSEMNVSTLELGDSALYLCASSLLGQGGNEQFFGPGTRLTVL.

V gene TRBV5-1 combines with J gene TRBJ2-4, with 7 bases that match TRBD1. The CDR3 consists of 16 residues. V dropped 2 bases and J dropped 0; count of bases not matched to a gene: 5. The V gene's germline CDR1 is SGHRS and CDR2 YFSETQ. CDR3 protein: CASSLGGTLAKNIQYF. As DNA, the CDR3 is TGCGCCAGCAGCTTAGGGGGCACGCTAGCCAAAAACATTCAGTACTTC.

The chain is built from TRBV12-3 or TRBV12-4 and TRBJ2-7; D might be TRBD1 (5 bases). The CDR3 has 12 amino acids. Trimming left V 6 bases short and J 7 bases short, with 13 bases between. This CDR3 reads CASSTGPGEQYV. CDR3 sequence (DNA): TGTGCCAGCAGCACAGGCCCGGGTGAGCAGTACGTC.

This clonotype was seen at least ten times. V is TRBV2 and J is TRBJ2-1, with D possibly matching TRBD1 (6 bases). Trimming stripped 6 bases from V and 3 bases from J, with 12 bases between. This CDR3 is built from 14 residues. Germline V gives CDR1 SNHLY, CDR2 FYNNEI. Here the CDR3 reads CASRKGVLYNEQFF. In DNA, the CDR3 is TGTGCCAGCAGAAAGGGGGTCCTCTACAATGAGCAGTTCTTC.